This TCR beta chain was recovered during a study of OX40 agonist ivuxolimab in advanced cancers. Concerning the study at large: The costimulatory receptor OX40 (CD134) was targeted by ivuxolimab, a fully human IgG2 agonistic monoclonal antibody. Partial responses occurred in three dose-escalation patients, of whom one had hepatocellular carcinoma and two had cutaneous melanoma. The paper describes the monotherapy dose-escalation part (N of about 50 patients) of the phase I trial of ivuxolimab. The purpose of peripheral TCRbeta sequencing was to test whether ivuxolimab changed TCR sequence diversity and led to clonal T-cell expansion. Of the approximately 50 patients in dose escalation, about 20 had hepatocellular carcinoma, approximately 15 had melanoma, 9 had renal cell carcinoma and 9 had head and neck cancer. Intravenous ivuxolimab was administered to patients every 2 weeks at six dose levels: 0.01, 0.1, 0.3, 1.5, 3 and 10 mg/kg. Prior anti-PD-1, anti-PD-L1 or anti-CTLA-4 therapy was permitted, and approximately 42% of dose-escalation patients had received checkpoint inhibitors. In the dose-escalation cohort, roughly 80% of patients were male, and the mean age was around 60 years, with a range of roughly 20 to 80.

Broader findings and caveats from the paper: At doses of 0.1 to 3.0 mg/kg, clonal expansion of both CD4+ and CD8+ T cells in blood was seen between baseline and week 6. In the 0.1-3.0 mg/kg groups, partial responders had among the lowest normalized peripheral clonal expansion, particularly in CD8+ T cells. Low levels of normalized T-cell clonal expansion were also seen in some patients who did not respond. After ivuxolimab, CD8+ T cells had more expanded clones than CD4+ T cells on average. Which antigens the clonally expanded peripheral T cells were specific for was not determined.

Genomic DNA was isolated from the sorted cells so that the TCRbeta CDR3 region could be sequenced. The immunoSEQ Assay was used to sequence the TCRbeta CDR3 regions. Not all clones reach the TCRdb copy of this immuneACCESS table, which keeps in-frame sequences only. Checked studies attribute under half of the gap to unresolved V genes and leave the rest unexplained. The sample data list under 25,000 clones, and about 83% of these were observed just once. Roughly 17% of the sample comes from the top ten. With regard to this clone: What antigen it recognizes has not been identified. Base qualities are not at hand, and no much larger clone is one base apart.

The trial excluded patients who had a history of autoimmune disease or who were on systemic immunosuppression. In every dose cohort, peripheral blood was drawn for TCR sequencing at baseline, cycle 4 day 1, and cycle 7 day 1. Samples were obtained from an open-label, multicenter, first-in-human phase I dose-escalation trial of ivuxolimab. Adults with locally advanced or metastatic melanoma, renal cell carcinoma, hepatocellular carcinoma or head and neck squamous cell carcinoma were enrolled in the trial. CD4+ and CD8+ T cells were sorted separately from peripheral blood before TCR sequencing. The CDR3 sequence holds 14 residues, the cysteine and phenylalanine included. This entry keeps only the CDR3 DNA: 42 bases, framed from base 1. V is cut by 2 bases and J by 0 bases, and the space between the germline ends is 6 bases. The germline V gene encodes CDR1 SGHRS and CDR2 YFSETQ.

This TCR came from an adult with an advanced solid tumor such as melanoma, head and neck, liver or kidney cancer. The sequence joins TRBV5-1 to TRBJ2-1; the D region possibly corresponds to TRBD2 (6 bases align). The material was CD4+ or CD8+ T cells sorted from blood, obtained in a trial of the OX40 agonist ivuxolimab. In nucleotide form, the sequence is TGCGCCAGCAGCTTCGGGGGCTCCTACAATGAGCAGTTCTTC. Its protein reads: CASSFGGSYNEQFF.